This T cell receptor beta chain was retrieved from a study of blood T cell repertoires in COVID-19. Study-wide context: Both acute and convalescent COVID-19 samples were obtained from the United States, Italy and Spain. From T cells, B-cell-depleted T cells, or PBMCs came the material, which was cDNA or gDNA.

The CDR3 length is 15 residues. Trimming shortened V by 0 bases and J by 0 bases, and 8 bases separated the two germline ends. Germline CDR1 MNHEY, CDR2 SVGAGI. Authors' processing steps: From reference gene primer amplification, estimates of nucleated cell counts were derived. TCRdb's copy holds only in-frame clones and misses some; the assay was immunoSEQ multiplex PCR. V, J and clone size derive from that table, while D and trimming were established from the DNA sequence. The sample includes about 97,000 clones, 90% of them seen just once. The chain couples TRBV6-5 to TRBJ1-1; no clear D. This TCR was recovered from a man between 60 and 70 years old with acute or convalescent COVID-19. What was sequenced was peripheral blood. The CDR3 bases are TGTGCCAGCAGTTACTCGATAGTAATGAACACTGAAGCTTTCTTT. This encodes CASSYSIVMNTEAFF.